The TCR beta chain described here comes from a study of T cell responses to AZD1222 COVID-19 vaccine. Profiled with immunoSEQ multiplex PCR; TCRdb holds only in-frame clones, not every one. The sample contains fewer than 200,000 clones, approximately 90% of which appear only once. This clone was seen just once. The germline CDR1 and CDR2 sequences are SGHRS and YFSETQ. Between the trimmed V and J ends, which lost 5 bases and 6 bases, there was a span of 15 bases. The CDR3 length is 14 residues. The chain joins TRBV5-1 to TRBJ2-1, with D possibly called TRBD1 or TRBD2 (5 bases each). Sequences were derived from peripheral blood, sampled on day 0 of AZD1222 vaccination. The TCR comes from an adult in good health. For the CDR3, the DNA is TGCGCCAGCAGTCTTGGGGACCGAGCCAATGAGCAGTTCTTC. Residues: CASSLGDRANEQFF.